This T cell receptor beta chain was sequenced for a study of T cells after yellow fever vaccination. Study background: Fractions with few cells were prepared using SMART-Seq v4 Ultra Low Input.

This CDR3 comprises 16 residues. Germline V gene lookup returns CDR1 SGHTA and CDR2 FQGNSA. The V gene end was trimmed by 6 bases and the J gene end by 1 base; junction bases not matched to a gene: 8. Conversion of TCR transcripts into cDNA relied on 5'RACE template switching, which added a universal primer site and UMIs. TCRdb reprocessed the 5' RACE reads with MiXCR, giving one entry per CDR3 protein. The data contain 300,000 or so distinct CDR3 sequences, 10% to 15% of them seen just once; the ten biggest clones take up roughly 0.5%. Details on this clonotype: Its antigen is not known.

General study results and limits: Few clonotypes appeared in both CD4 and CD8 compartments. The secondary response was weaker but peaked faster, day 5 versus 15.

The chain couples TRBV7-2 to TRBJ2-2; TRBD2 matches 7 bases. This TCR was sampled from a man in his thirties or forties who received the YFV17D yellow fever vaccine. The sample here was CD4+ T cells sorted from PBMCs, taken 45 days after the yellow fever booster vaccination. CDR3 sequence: CASRSQGLLNTGELFF. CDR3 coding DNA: TGTGCCAGCAGGTCGCAGGGACTACTGAACACCGGGGAGCTGTTTTTT.